Sequencing of this T cell receptor (beta chain) was carried out in a study of T cell responses to AZD1222 COVID-19 vaccine. Study-wide points: White British donors predominated, females outnumbered males, and clonal diversity was possibly underestimated.

TCRdb's copy holds only in-frame clones and misses some; the assay was immunoSEQ multiplex PCR. The sample carries 150,000 to 200,000 clones, about 92% recorded once. Remarks on this clone: The antigen is unknown.

This CDR3 contains 14 residues. Germline-derived CDR1 and CDR2 are MGHRA and YSYEKL. V shed 3 bases and J shed 8 bases, with 16 bases lying between them. J is TRBJ1-2 and V is TRBV4-1; D possibly corresponds to TRBD1 (6 bases). The source of this sequence is an adult in good health. Sequencing used peripheral blood, obtained on day 0 of AZD1222 vaccination. This CDR3 reads CASSQVGGAGGYTF. The CDR3 DNA reads as TGCGCCAGCAGCCAGGTTGGGGGGGCAGGAGGCTACACCTTC.